This T cell receptor beta chain is drawn from a study of identifying expanded T cells in peripheral blood. Study-level results: Technical replicates showed roughly 1.2 changed clones; two weeks about 16; four weeks 19. Variance in clone template counts between approximately two-week samples significantly increased with total template count across all healthy donors.

V was clipped by 6 bases and J by 3 bases, with 6 bases between them. Germline CDR1 reads MNHEY; CDR2 reads SVGAGI. This CDR3 comprises 11 residues. Here immunoSEQ multiplex PCR was the method, and the copy in TCRdb shows in-frame clones only, minus some. The data show 90,000 or so clones, 88% seen once. To note about this clone: No antigen is known for it.

The TCR was taken from a person between 18 and 70 years old in good health. V is TRBV6-5 and J is TRBJ2-7; D is uncertain. The sequencing sample was made of blood. CDR3 residues: CASSQNYEQYF. In DNA form, the CDR3 reads TGTGCCAGCAGCCAAAACTACGAGCAGTACTTC.